These 21 T cell receptor beta chains came from one sample sequenced in a study of cytomegalovirus exposure and HLA in healthy donors. Primers for the PCR totalled 60 Vbeta and 13 Jbeta. TCRdb keeps only in-frame clones here, not all; method: immunoSEQ multiplex PCR. The table shows roughly 120,000 clones, with 15% occurring only once. Sequences were obtained from PBMCs. The receptor set was obtained from a woman aged 18-29 years in good health and CMV-seronegative.

The gene calls are TRBV5-1 and TRBJ2-7, with D maybe TRBD2 (6 bases). Per germline, CDR1 SGHRS and CDR2 YFSETQ. This CDR3 has 15 residues. V was clipped by 0 bases and J by 4 bases, with 14 bases between them. CDR3 in amino acids: CASSLAGGIGYEQYF. The CDR3 nucleotides are TGCGCCAGCAGCTTGGCGGGCGGGATAGGGTACGAGCAGTACTTC.

The chain employs TRBV5-4 and TRBJ2-1; D may be TRBD1 (5 bases). The CDR3 contains 13 residues. Germline V gene sequence: CDR1 SGHNT, CDR2 YYREEE (reference sequence). V was trimmed by 1 base and J by 5 bases, leaving 7 bases between them. CDR3 sequence (DNA): TGTGCCAGCAGCTTGAACAGGAACAATGAGCAGTTCTTC. Residues: CASSLNRNNEQFF.

J is TRBJ2-1 and V is TRBV29-1, with D possibly matching TRBD1 (7 bases). Trimming took 7 bases from V and 10 from J, leaving 14 bases between them. Germline values: CDR1 SQVTM, CDR2 ANQGSEA. This CDR3 spans 11 amino acids. CDR3 residues: CSGAGGREQFF. Written as DNA, the CDR3 is TGCAGCGGTGCAGGGGGGCGAGAGCAGTTCTTC.

The chain is built from TRBV13 and TRBJ2-3; 8 nucleotides align to TRBD1. CDR3 size: 18 residues. CDR1 is PRHDT, CDR2 FYEKMQ, per germline (reference sequence). The junction had 11 bases not matched to a gene; V was cut back by 1 base and J by 2 bases. CDR3 DNA sequence: TGTGCCAGCAGCTTAGAGAGGGGACAGGTGTCGTTCACAGATACGCAGTATTTT. Amino acids: CASSLERGQVSFTDTQYF.

The chain couples TRBV28 to TRBJ2-1, with D perhaps matching TRBD2 (5 bases). Germline CDR1 reads MDHEN; CDR2 reads SYDVKM. The V gene lost 7 bases and the J gene lost 0 bases, with 10 bases spanning the gap. The CDR3 runs 14 residues. The CDR3 spells CASTSGSSYNEQFF. The CDR3 DNA is TGTGCCAGCACCAGCGGCAGCTCCTACAATGAGCAGTTCTTC.

V gene TRBV5-1 combines with J gene TRBJ2-5; D is unclear. CDR3 length: 13 residues. V was clipped by 4 bases and J by 4 bases, with 11 bases between them. Germline V lookup: CDR1 SGHRS, CDR2 YFSETQ. CDR3 sequence reads: CASSIRVRETQYF. The CDR3, as DNA: TGCGCCAGCAGCATTCGGGTCAGAGAGACCCAGTACTTC.

CDR3 protein: CASSLGAGLDEQFF. The CDR3 DNA reads TGTGCCAGCAGCTTAGGGGCAGGGCTGGATGAGCAGTTCTTC. The chain has TRBV11-2 and TRBJ2-1; perhaps TRBD1 as D (5 bases). Trimming left V 1 base short and J 8 bases short, with 12 bases between. Germline values: CDR1 SGHAT, CDR2 FQNNGV. The CDR3 has 14 amino acids.

As concerns this clone: Other DNA sequences in the sample encode the same CDR3. This chain links TRBV14 with TRBJ2-7, with D perhaps matching TRBD2 (5 bases). The germline CDR1 and CDR2 sequences are SGHDN and FVKESK. V lost 4 bases to trimming and J lost 4 bases, with 8 bases between them. This CDR3 region has 12 residues. DNA for the CDR3: TGTGCCAGCAGCCGGAGCGGTTACGAGCAGTACTTC. The encoded protein is CASSRSGYEQYF.

A few counts support this clone. V and J are TRBV19 and TRBJ2-1; D is uncertain. This CDR3 contains 13 residues. The germline V gene encodes CDR1 LNHDA and CDR2 SQIVND (reference sequence). V was cut by 5 bases and J by 7 bases, with 12 bases left in between. The CDR3 sequence is CASSSPLRNEQFF. The DNA for the CDR3 is TGTGCCAGTAGTTCCCCCTTGAGGAATGAGCAGTTCTTC.

V gene TRBV5-4 combines with J gene TRBJ2-1, with a tentative D call TRBD2 (6 bases). The V gene's germline CDR1 is SGHNT and CDR2 YYREEE (reference sequence). This CDR3 has 15 amino acids. Trimming stripped 2 bases from V and 5 bases from J, with 14 bases between. CDR3 nucleotides: TGTGCCAGCAGCTTCCGGGCGGGGCATAACAATGAGCAGTTCTTC. Translating it yields CASSFRAGHNNEQFF.

This clone was seen a handful of times. This chain joins TRBV10-3 and TRBJ2-5, with a possible D match to TRBD2 (6 bases). Trimming left V 2 bases short and J 4 bases short, with 11 bases between. This CDR3 contains 14 residues. The V gene's germline CDR1 is ENHRY and CDR2 SYGVKD. The CDR3 region has the DNA TGTGCCATCAGTGAGGGGGGGTCGCGAGAGACCCAGTACTTC. Residues: CAISEGGSRETQYF.

This sequence joins TRBV6-6 and TRBJ2-7; 9 bases align to TRBD1. This CDR3 is 15 amino acids long. V lost 2 bases to trimming and J lost 3 bases; unmatched junction nucleotides: 5. The V gene's germline CDR1 is MNHNY and CDR2 SVGAGI (reference sequence). CDR3 sequence: CASSYAPGQGYEQYF. CDR3 bases: TGTGCCAGCAGTTACGCCCCGGGACAGGGCTACGAGCAGTACTTC.

V is TRBV7-9 and J is TRBJ1-2; D gene ambiguous. Germline CDR1 is SEHNR and CDR2 is FQNEAQ (reference sequence). The CDR3 contains 14 residues. Deletions cut 8 bases from V and 2 bases from J, with 15 bases between. The CDR3 sequence: CASSEQPPNYGYTF. As DNA, the CDR3 is TGTGCCAGCTCCGAACAGCCCCCGAACTATGGCTACACCTTC.

The rearrangement links TRBV30 to TRBJ1-1; possibly TRBD1 for D (5 bases). Germline V gene lookup returns CDR1 GTSNPN and CDR2 SVGIG (reference sequence). Deletions cut 3 bases from V and 10 bases from J, with 21 bases between. The CDR3 is 14 amino acids. CDR3 residues: CAWRGGSYGGLAFF. CDR3 nucleotides: TGTGCCTGGAGGGGTGGCTCCTACGGGGGGTTAGCTTTCTTT.

There are a few counts of this clone. The genes are TRBV5-1 and TRBJ2-7; 10 nucleotides line up with TRBD1. Germline CDR1 reads SGHRS; CDR2 reads YFSETQ. J was trimmed by 5 bases and V by 0 bases; bases with no gene match: 5. The CDR3 is 15 residues long. CDR3 coding DNA: TGCGCCAGCAGCTTGGTCGGGACAGGGGCCAACGAGCAGTACTTC. Translated, it gives CASSLVGTGANEQYF.

The chain links TRBV4-1 to TRBJ2-3; D is unclear. Germline CDR1 and CDR2: MGHRA and YSYEKL. The V end lost 4 bases, the J end lost 1 base, and 12 bases lay between the germline ends. The CDR3 contains 15 residues. This CDR3 is CASSPGSLGTDTQYF. DNA of the CDR3: TGCGCCAGCAGCCCCGGTTCGCTCGGCACAGATACGCAGTATTTT.

This clone has only a few counts. This rearrangement joins TRBV4-3 to TRBJ1-6, with TRBD1 matching 8 bases. V gave up 4 bases and J gave up 5 bases; unmatched junction bases: 4. Germline V gives CDR1 LGHNA, CDR2 YSLEER. The CDR3 runs to 15 residues. For the CDR3, the DNA is TGCGCCAGCAGCCCCGGACAGGGAAATAATTCACCCCTCCACTTT. Its translation: CASSPGQGNNSPLHF.

CDR3 region: CASGGKGDYGYTF. The DNA of the CDR3 is TGTGCCAGCGGGGGGAAGGGAGACTATGGCTACACCTTC. J is TRBJ1-2 and V is TRBV2; TRBD1 might be the D (5 bases). Per germline, CDR1 SNHLY and CDR2 FYNNEI. Trimming shortened V by 8 bases and J by 3 bases, and 13 bases separated the two germline ends. This CDR3 is 13 amino acids long.

The chain is built from TRBV5-6 and TRBJ1-2, with 12 positions matching TRBD1. J lost 7 bases, V lost 4 bases, and 5 bases had no gene match. CDR3 size: 14 residues. Per germline, CDR1 SGHDT and CDR2 YYEEEE. CDR3 sequence reads: CASSPGTGGFGYTF. CDR3 nucleotide sequence: TGTGCCAGCAGCCCCGGGACAGGGGGCTTTGGCTACACCTTC.

The V gene is TRBV2, the J gene TRBJ1-2; 9 bases agree with TRBD1. J lost 7 bases, V lost 7 bases, and 7 bases had no gene match. This CDR3 spans 13 amino acids. Germline V gene lookup returns CDR1 SNHLY and CDR2 FYNNEI. Written as DNA, the CDR3 is TGTGCCAGCAACCGGGACAGGGCATTTGGCTACACCTTC. Protein product: CASNRDRAFGYTF.

This clone has a handful of counts. The chain is built from TRBV9 and TRBJ2-7, with D possibly TRBD2 on 5 matching bases. This CDR3 has 15 amino acids. Germline values: CDR1 SGDLS, CDR2 YYNGEE. V was trimmed by 0 bases and J by 3 bases, leaving 13 bases between them. CDR3 residues: CASSVGSGLYYEQYF. The CDR3 coding sequence is TGTGCCAGCAGCGTAGGGTCTGGACTTTACTACGAGCAGTACTTC.